This T cell receptor beta chain was identified during a study of immune evolution from preneoplasia to lung adenocarcinoma. For the study at large: HLA loss of heterozygosity: about 7% AIS, about 15% MIA, roughly 30% ADC, none AAH.

CDR3 length: 14 residues. Per germline, CDR1 LNHDA and CDR2 SQIVND (reference sequence). V was pared by 5 bases and J by 3 bases, with 11 bases between. General study findings and limits: Normal lung had the highest top T cell clone frequencies. Later-stage lesions seemingly showed higher T cell density and diversity than normal lung.

Clones were sequenced by immunoSEQ multiplex PCR, and TCRdb holds only the in-frame ones, with some missing. Among 15,000 or so clones listed, less than 90% were seen once. For this clone: The target antigen is unknown.

The receptor comes from a donor older than 65 with lung adenocarcinoma. J is TRBJ1-5 and V is TRBV19; tentatively, D is TRBD1 (6 bases). Sequences were obtained from FFPE lung adenocarcinoma in situ tissue. The DNA for the CDR3 is TGTGCCAGTAGTCCACAGGGATACAATCAGCCCCAGCATTTT. It translates to CASSPQGYNQPQHF. Filled out from reference TRBV19 and TRBJ1-5, the complete variable domain reads DGGITQSPKYLFRKEGQNVTLSCEQNLNHDAMYWYRQDPGQGLRLIYYSQIVNDFQKGDIAEGYSVSREKKESFPLTVTSAQKNPTAFYLCASSPQGYNQPQHFGDGTRLSIL.